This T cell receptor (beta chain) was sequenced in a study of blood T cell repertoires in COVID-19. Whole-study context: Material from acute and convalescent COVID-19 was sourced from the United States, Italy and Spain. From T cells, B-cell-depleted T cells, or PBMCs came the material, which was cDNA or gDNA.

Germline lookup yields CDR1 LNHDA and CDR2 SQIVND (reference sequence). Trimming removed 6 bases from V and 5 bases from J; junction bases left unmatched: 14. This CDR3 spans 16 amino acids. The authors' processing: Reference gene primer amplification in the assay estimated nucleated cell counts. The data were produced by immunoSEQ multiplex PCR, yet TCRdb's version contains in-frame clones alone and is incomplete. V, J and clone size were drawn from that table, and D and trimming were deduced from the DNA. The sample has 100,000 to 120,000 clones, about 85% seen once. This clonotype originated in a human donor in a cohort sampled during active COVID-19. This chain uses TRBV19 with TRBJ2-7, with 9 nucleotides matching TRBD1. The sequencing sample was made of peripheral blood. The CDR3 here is CASSPHRDRVWDEQYF. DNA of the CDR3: TGTGCCAGTAGCCCCCACCGGGACAGGGTGTGGGACGAGCAGTACTTC. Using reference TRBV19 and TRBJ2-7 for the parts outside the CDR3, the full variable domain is DGGITQSPKYLFRKEGQNVTLSCEQNLNHDAMYWYRQDPGQGLRLIYYSQIVNDFQKGDIAEGYSVSREKKESFPLTVTSAQKNPTAFYLCASSPHRDRVWDEQYFGPGTRLTVT.